The T cell receptor beta chain described here comes from a study of T cells in localized non-small cell lung cancer. Assay: immunoSEQ multiplex PCR; the TCRdb copy retains only in-frame clones and omits some. Here the sample spans 250 to 300 clones, 20% to 25% being singletons. CDR3 length: 13 residues. The V gene's germline CDR1 is MNHGY and CDR2 SAAAGT. V lost 6 bases and J 1 base, leaving 9 bases between the germline ends. Within the sample, this clone is large. The chain recombines TRBV6-8 with TRBJ1-1, with TRBD1 as a possible D gene (5 bases). The origin of this receptor is a male donor aged 60 or over with stage II lung adenocarcinoma. The sample here was lung tumor tissue, taken before any cancer treatment. CDR3 sequence (DNA): TGTGCCAGCAGATCGGGGGGGAACACTGAAGCTTTCTTT. It specifies CASRSGGNTEAFF.